This T cell receptor (beta chain) was captured in a study of tumor and adjacent non-tumor tissue in lung cancer (dated by TCRdb to between 2018 and 2020). General notes on the study: Patients with adenocarcinoma (around eleven), squamous cell carcinoma (2) and small cell lung cancer (1) were included in the cohort. Sequencing generated a total of 120 million or so productive TCRbeta reads, averaging around 4.2 million reads per sample. TCRbeta CDR3 sequencing was performed on about 30 paired specimens, with one tumor sample and one normal lung sample collected per patient. The study compared bulk TCRbeta repertoires between lung tumor tissue and matched distant non-tumor lung tissue from about 14 lung cancer patients. The approximately 15 enrolled patients, of whom around ten were men and 5 were women, were aged about 30 to 80 years and were diagnosed with TNM stage I to III disease. Here is what the overall study found, with its caveats: Tumor tissue showed significantly greater TCR diversity (inverse Simpson) than normal lung tissue (roughly 430 vs 170, P = 0.0075, Mann-Whitney U test). In normal lung, the top 100 clones accounted for a significantly larger cumulative share of the repertoire than in tumor tissue. Only about 15 patients were included in the cohort, and the need for larger samples and more detailed clinical data was noted by the authors. Younger patients had significantly higher TCR diversity, and higher tumor TCR diversity was associated with shorter overall and disease-free survival. The sequencing platform is not named in the methods, and unique molecular identifiers are not mentioned. Because peripheral blood was not sequenced, the blood TCRbeta repertoires of the lung cancer patients in the study went unexamined.

The library was built by means of multiplex PCR. The run used an Illumina HiSeq 2500. TCRbeta libraries were constructed through three rounds of nested PCR with primers (Table S4) according to protocols modified from ARM-PCR. PCR products of 200-500 bp were gel-excised and purified with the QIAquick gel extraction kit before sequencing. Per the authors' processing: Reads were cleaned using Trimmomatic, were merged into complete CDR3 sequences using FLASH, and were assigned to V(D)J germline segments using MiTCR. Clonal diversity was computed as the inverse Simpson's index with VDJtools. Productive reads were defined as in-frame sequences without a premature stop codon. TCRdb reanalyzed the raw reads on its own, using fastp at Q25 for trimming and MiXCR for clone calling, and kept in-frame beta chains. Rows matching on CDR3 protein sequence are summarized as one entry with the most common DNA and genes. TCRdb's processing, not the authors', yielded these V and J calls. The sample includes about 77,000 distinct CDR3 sequences, with about 80% observed a single time. Jointly, the top ten make up under 40% of the sample.

This clonotype was recorded once. No cognate antigen has been identified for it. At one end the junction does not follow the germline gene, possibly because of a read error. The CDR3 contains 15 residues, cysteine and phenylalanine counted. Of all the DNA, just the CDR3 is kept, 45 bases in frame from base 1. The germline V gene gives CDR1 as MDHEN and CDR2 as SYDVKM. RNA was extracted from bulk unsorted tissue and checked for quality with a NanoDrop ND-1000 and an Agilent 2100. The normal lung samples consisted of distant non-tumor tissue collected more than 3 cm from the tumor edge. The donors were newly diagnosed lung cancer patients admitted for thoracic surgery in China from August to November 2014 who had not received prior chemotherapy. Patients with previous radiotherapy or chemotherapy, or with another concurrent cancer, were excluded from the study. Pieces of surgical tissue measuring about 1-2 cm3 were kept in RNAlater solution and stored at -80 degrees C until use.

The chain uses TRBV28 and TRBJ2-5, and 7 junction bases match TRBD2. The sample taken for sequencing was distant non-tumor lung tissue. This TCR was recovered from a man between 70 and 80 years old with non-small cell lung cancer. The DNA reads as follows: TGTGTCAGCAGCCGGAGGGTGGGAGGGGTAGAGACCCAGTATTTC. Its protein reads: CVSSRRVGGVETQYF.